This is a list of T cell receptor beta chains from one sample in a study of T cell responses to AZD1222 COVID-19 vaccine. This table comes from immunoSEQ multiplex PCR, and its TCRdb copy is limited to in-frame clones, with some not included. The table includes roughly 100,000 clones, about 90% detected once. This specimen consisted of peripheral blood, obtained on day 0 of AZD1222 vaccination. The receptors were sampled from an adult in good health. The CDR3 runs from the conserved cysteine through the conserved F or W. A D gene is named only where the DNA matches it firmly. Not all rows give a size; the values are once, few, many and, for expanded clones, a class.

size,V,D,J,DNA,CDR3
.,TRBV29-1,.,TRBJ1-1,TGCAGCGTTGATTGGAGGCAGGGTTTTAGAGCTTTCTTT,CSVDWRQGFRAFF
.,TRBV4-1,.,TRBJ1-2,TGCGCCAGCAGCCAAGTAAATATTGTAGAGGGCTACTATGGCTACACCTTC,CASSQVNIVEGYYGYTF
.,TRBV24-1,TRBD1,TRBJ2-5,TGTGCCACCAGTGATTTTGACAGGGGGCGAGAGACCCAGTACTTC,CATSDFDRGRETQYF
.,TRBV19,TRBD1,TRBJ1-2,TGTGCCAGCCTTCGGACAGGGGGCGGCTATGGCTACACCTTC,CASLRTGGGYGYTF
.,TRBV7-2,TRBD1,TRBJ1-5,TGTGCCAGCAGCTTAGCTGGGGCAGGGGGCGGTCAGCCCCAGCATTTT,CASSLAGAGGGQPQHF
.,TRBV9,.,TRBJ1-2,TGTGCCAGCAGCGTAGGTCGGGGGGCCAACTATGGCTACACCTTC,CASSVGRGANYGYTF
.,TRBV30,TRBD1,TRBJ1-1,TGTGCCTGGAGTCCGGGACAGGTGAACACTGAAGCTTTCTTT,CAWSPGQVNTEAFF
once,TRBV7-2,.,TRBJ1-1,TGTGCCAGCAGCTTAGGGGTTTGGGGCGAAGAAGCTGAAGCTTTCTTT,CASSLGVWGEEAEAFF
.,TRBV19,.,TRBJ2-7,TGTGCCAGTGGTTGGACAGACGGATACGAGCAGTACTTC,CASGWTDGYEQYF
.,TRBV5-1,.,TRBJ1-1,TGCGCCAGCAGCTTGATGGGGCCCACTGAAGCTTTCTTT,CASSLMGPTEAFF
.,TRBV19,.,TRBJ2-2,TGTGCCAGTAGGGGCACCGGGGAGCTGTTTTTT,CASRGTGELFF